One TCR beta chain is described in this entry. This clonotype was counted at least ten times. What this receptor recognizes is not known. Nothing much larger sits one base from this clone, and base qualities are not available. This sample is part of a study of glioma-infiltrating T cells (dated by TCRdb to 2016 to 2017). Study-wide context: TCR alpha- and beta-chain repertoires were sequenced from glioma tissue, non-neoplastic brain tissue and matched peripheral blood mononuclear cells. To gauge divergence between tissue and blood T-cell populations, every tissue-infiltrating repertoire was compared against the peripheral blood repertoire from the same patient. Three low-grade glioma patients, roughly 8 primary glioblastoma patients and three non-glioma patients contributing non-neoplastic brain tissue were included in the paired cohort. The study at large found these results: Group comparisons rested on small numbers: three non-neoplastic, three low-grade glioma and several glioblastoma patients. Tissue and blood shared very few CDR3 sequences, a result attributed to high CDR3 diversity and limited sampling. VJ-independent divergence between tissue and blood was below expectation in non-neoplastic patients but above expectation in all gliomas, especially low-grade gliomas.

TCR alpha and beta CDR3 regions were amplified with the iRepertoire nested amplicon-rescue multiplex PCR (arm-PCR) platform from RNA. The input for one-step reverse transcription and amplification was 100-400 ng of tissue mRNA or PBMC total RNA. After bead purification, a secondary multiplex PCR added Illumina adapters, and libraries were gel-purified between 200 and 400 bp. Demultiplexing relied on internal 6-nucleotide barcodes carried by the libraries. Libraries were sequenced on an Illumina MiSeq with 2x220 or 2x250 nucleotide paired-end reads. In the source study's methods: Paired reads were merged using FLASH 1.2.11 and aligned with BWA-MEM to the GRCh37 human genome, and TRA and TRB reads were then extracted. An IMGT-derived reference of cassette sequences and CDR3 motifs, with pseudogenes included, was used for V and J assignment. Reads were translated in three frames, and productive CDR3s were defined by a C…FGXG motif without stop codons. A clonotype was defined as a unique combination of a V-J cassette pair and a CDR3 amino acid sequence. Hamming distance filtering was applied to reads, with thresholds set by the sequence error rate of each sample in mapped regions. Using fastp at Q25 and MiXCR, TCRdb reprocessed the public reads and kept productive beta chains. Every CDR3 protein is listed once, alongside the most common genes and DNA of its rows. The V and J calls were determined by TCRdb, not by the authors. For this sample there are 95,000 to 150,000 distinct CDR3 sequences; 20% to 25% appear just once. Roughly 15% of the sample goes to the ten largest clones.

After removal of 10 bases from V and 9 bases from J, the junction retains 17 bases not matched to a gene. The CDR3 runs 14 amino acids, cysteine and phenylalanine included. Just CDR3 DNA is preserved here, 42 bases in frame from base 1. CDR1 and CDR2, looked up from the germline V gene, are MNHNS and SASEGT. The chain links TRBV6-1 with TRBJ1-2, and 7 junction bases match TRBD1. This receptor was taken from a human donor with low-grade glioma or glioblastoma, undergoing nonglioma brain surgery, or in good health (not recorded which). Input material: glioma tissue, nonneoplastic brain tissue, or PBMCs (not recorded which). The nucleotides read TGTGCCACCCTCGACCCGGACAGGCCGGATCGCTACACCTTC. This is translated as CATLDPDRPDRYTF.